This T cell receptor (beta chain) was sequenced for a study of blood T cell repertoires in COVID-19. Looked up from germline, CDR1 is SGHNT and CDR2 is YYREEE (reference sequence). V lost 0 bases and J lost 0; bases outside the gene matches: 8. The CDR3 runs to 18 residues. This clone was seen a few times. Profiling relied on immunoSEQ multiplex PCR, and the TCRdb table lists in-frame clones only, not all of them. The sample holds 300,000 to 350,000 clones, roughly 87% seen once. The sample consisted of PBMCs or T cells enriched from blood (not recorded which). The TCR sequence derives from a woman aged 25 to 39 who had recovered from COVID-19. The chain links TRBV5-4 to TRBJ1-2, with 10 bases that match TRBD1. The CDR3 loop reads CASSLARDRGKANYGYTF. CDR3 coding DNA: TGTGCCAGCAGCTTGGCCCGGGACAGGGGAAAAGCTAACTATGGCTACACCTTC.